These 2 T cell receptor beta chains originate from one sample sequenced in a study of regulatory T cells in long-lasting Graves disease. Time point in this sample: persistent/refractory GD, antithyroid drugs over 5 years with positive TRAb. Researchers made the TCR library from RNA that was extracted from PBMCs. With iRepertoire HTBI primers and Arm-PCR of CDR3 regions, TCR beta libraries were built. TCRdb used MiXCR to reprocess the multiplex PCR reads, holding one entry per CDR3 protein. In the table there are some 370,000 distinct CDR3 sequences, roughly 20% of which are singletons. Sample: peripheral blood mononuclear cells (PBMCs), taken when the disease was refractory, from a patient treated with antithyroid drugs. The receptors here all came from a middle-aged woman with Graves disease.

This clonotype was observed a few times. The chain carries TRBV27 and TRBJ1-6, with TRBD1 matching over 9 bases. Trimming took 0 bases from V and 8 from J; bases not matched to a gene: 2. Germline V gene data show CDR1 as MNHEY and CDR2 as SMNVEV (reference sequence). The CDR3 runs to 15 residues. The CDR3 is CASSLSRDRDSPLHF. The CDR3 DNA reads TGTGCCAGCAGTTTATCAAGGGACAGGGATTCACCCCTCCACTTT.

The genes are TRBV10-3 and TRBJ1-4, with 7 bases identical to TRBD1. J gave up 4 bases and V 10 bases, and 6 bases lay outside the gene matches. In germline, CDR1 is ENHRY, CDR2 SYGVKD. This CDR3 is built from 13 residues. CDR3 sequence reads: CATRDRDNEKLFF. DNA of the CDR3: TGTGCCACCCGGGACAGAGATAATGAAAAACTGTTTTTT.